These 9 T cell receptor beta chains were sequenced from one sample in a study of beta chain features in type 1 diabetes. The authors reverse transcribed all of the isolated RNA, so sequencing captured expressed TCRB transcripts. Profiled with immunoSEQ multiplex PCR; TCRdb holds only in-frame clones, not every one. The sample includes some 410,000 clones, roughly 10% of them seen just once. The specimen sequenced was naive CD4+ T cells from blood. The receptors here all came from a woman between 18 and 30 years old in good health.

V gene TRBV28 combines with J gene TRBJ2-5; D is unresolved. In germline, CDR1 is MDHEN, CDR2 SYDVKM. Between the trimmed V and J ends, which lost 6 bases and 5 bases, there was a span of 13 bases. The CDR3 runs to 13 residues. The CDR3 DNA follows: TGTGCCAGCAGGGAAAGAAATCCGGAGACCCAGTACTTC. Translating gives CASRERNPETQYF.

The V gene is TRBV19, the J gene TRBJ2-1; TRBD2 matches at 7 bases. The CDR3 has 15 residues. With V trimmed by 5 bases and J by 8 bases, 12 bases remained unmatched. Germline-derived CDR1 and CDR2 are LNHDA and SQIVND (reference sequence). In DNA form, the CDR3 reads TGTGCCAGTAGTTTCGGGACTACCTCAGTCCATGAGCAGTTCTTC. Amino acids: CASSFGTTSVHEQFF.

The chain employs TRBV7-2 and TRBJ2-1; 12 positions match TRBD2. This CDR3 is built from 16 residues. The germline gives CDR1 SGHTA, CDR2 FQGNSA. The V segment lost 1 base and the J segment 9 bases; nucleotides outside the gene matches: 7. CDR3 DNA: TGTGCCAGCAGCTTAGAGCCTAGCGGGGGGGCACGTGAGCAGTTCTTC. Protein: CASSLEPSGGAREQFF. Combining the CDR3 with reference TRBV7-2 and TRBJ2-1 gives the whole variable domain GAGVSQSPSNKVTEKGKDVELRCDPISGHTALYWYRQSLGQGLEFLIYFQGNSAPDKSGLPSDRFSAERTGGSVSTLTIQRTQQEDSAVYLCASSLEPSGGAREQFFGPGTRLTVL.

This clone was counted between two and nine times. The chain carries TRBV11-2 and TRBJ2-7; 7 nucleotides match TRBD1. This CDR3 spans 16 amino acids. V dropped 5 bases and J dropped 0; count of bases not matched to a gene: 10. Germline lookup yields CDR1 SGHAT and CDR2 FQNNGV. The CDR3 DNA is TGTGCCAGCAGCCCTTTCCCACAGGGGAGCTCCTACGAGCAGTACGTC. Encoded protein: CASSPFPQGSSYEQYV.

V and J are TRBV11-2 and TRBJ2-1; 9 bases fit TRBD2. The CDR3 spans 15 residues. J gave up 4 bases and V 7 bases, and 8 bases lay outside the gene matches. Per germline, CDR1 SGHAT and CDR2 FQNNGV. CDR3 DNA sequence: TGTGCCAGCACCCTCACGGCGGGAGGGTACAATGAGCAGTTCTTC. Its protein is CASTLTAGGYNEQFF. Variable domain in full (rest from reference TRBV11-2 and TRBJ2-1): EAGVAQSPRYKIIEKRQSVAFWCNPISGHATLYWYQQILGQGPKLLIQFQNNGVVDDSQLPKDRFSAERLKGVDSTLKIQPAKLEDSAVYLCASTLTAGGYNEQFFGPGTRLTVL.

In DNA form, the CDR3 reads TGCGCCAGCAGCCAAGGTTTCGGGGTCTCTGGAAACACCATATATTTT. As protein: CASSQGFGVSGNTIYF. The V gene is TRBV4-1, the J gene TRBJ1-3, with D uncertain. Deletions cut 1 base from V and 0 bases from J, with 10 bases between. The germline CDR1 and CDR2 sequences are MGHRA and YSYEKL. This CDR3 contains 16 residues.

On this clone: Other DNA sequences from this sample encode an identical CDR3 as well. This rearrangement joins TRBV2 to TRBJ2-3, with no clear D. Trimming took 4 bases from V and 1 from J, leaving 6 bases between them. Germline CDR1 SNHLY, CDR2 FYNNEI. The CDR3 is 13 amino acids. The CDR3 DNA reads as TGTGCCAGCAGTGTGGAAGGCACAGATACGCAGTATTTT. Its protein product is CASSVEGTDTQYF.

The genes are TRBV13 and TRBJ1-2; 10 nucleotides agree with TRBD1. With V trimmed by 5 bases and J by 5 bases, 11 bases remained unmatched. This CDR3 comprises 16 residues. From germline, CDR1 is PRHDT and CDR2 FYEKMQ (reference sequence). CDR3 residues: CASSLVGRDRGYGYTF. The CDR3 nucleotides read TGTGCCAGCAGCCTCGTTGGTCGGGACAGGGGATATGGCTACACCTTC. Full variable domain (remainder filled in from reference TRBV13 and TRBJ1-2): AAGVIQSPRHLIKEKRETATLKCYPIPRHDTVYWYQQGPGQDPQFLISFYEKMQSDKGSIPDRFSAQQFSDYHSELNMSSLELGDSALYFCASSLVGRDRGYGYTFGSGTRLTVV.

The rearrangement links TRBV29-1 to TRBJ2-7; D is possibly TRBD1 (5 bases). V was trimmed by 2 bases and J by 5 bases, leaving 13 bases between them. Germline CDR1 is SQVTM and CDR2 is ANQGSEA. The CDR3 extends over 13 amino acids. The CDR3 sequence: CSVEPPGFDEQYF. For the CDR3, the DNA is TGCAGCGTTGAACCTCCAGGGTTCGACGAGCAGTACTTC.